The next 19 T cell receptor beta chains were all read from a single sample in a study of T-cell reconstitution after alpha-beta-depleted transplantation in children. Construction of the TCRbeta library involved unique molecular identifiers. TCRdb reprocessed the PCR reads via MiXCR and lists one record per CDR3 protein. The sample lists over 550,000 distinct CDR3 sequences, over 9.5% occurring once. This specimen was PBMCs from the stem cell graft donor, taken from the stem cell graft. The source is a human donor who donated a stem cell graft to a child with acute myeloid leukemia.

This sequence joins TRBV7-9 and TRBJ2-5; possible D gene TRBD1, 5 bases. The V end was cut by 1 base, the J end by 1 base, with 13 bases between. Germline-derived CDR1 and CDR2 are SEHNR and FQNEAQ (reference sequence). There are 16 residues in the CDR3. The CDR3 sequence: CASSLVPGLAQETQYF. The DNA for the CDR3 is TGTGCCAGCAGCTTAGTTCCAGGGCTGGCCCAAGAGACCCAGTACTTC.

This clonotype was seen repeatedly, ten times or more. The gene calls are TRBV20-1 and TRBJ2-7; D ambiguous. The CDR3 has 13 amino acids. Germline V CDR1 and CDR2: DFQATT, SNEGSKA (reference sequence). Trimming left V 1 base short and J 3 bases short, with 10 bases between. CDR3 in amino acids: CSARAPKDYEQYF. CDR3 sequence (DNA): TGCAGTGCTAGAGCCCCAAAAGACTACGAGCAGTACTTC.

There are many counts of this clonotype. J is TRBJ2-2 and V is TRBV29-1, with 7 bases matching TRBD1. Trimming at V came to 5 bases and at J to 0 bases, leaving 6 bases not matched to a gene. CDR3 length: 15 amino acids. Germline CDR1 and CDR2: SQVTM and ANQGSEA. CDR3: CSVSSGGANTGELFF. The CDR3, as DNA: TGCAGCGTTTCATCAGGGGGAGCGAACACCGGGGAGCTGTTTTTT.

The table lists this clonotype with many counts. The V and J genes are TRBV30 and TRBJ2-1, with TRBD2 matching over 11 bases. Germline CDR1 GTSNPN, CDR2 SVGIG (reference sequence). Trimming cost V 1 base and J 8 bases; bases outside gene matches: 4. The CDR3 spans 14 residues. CDR3 region: CAWSEGLAVHEQFF. CDR3 in DNA: TGTGCCTGGAGTGAGGGACTAGCGGTCCATGAGCAGTTCTTC.

Notes on this clonotype: One end of the junction fails to match germline, which may point to a read error. V and J are TRBV6-5 and TRBJ2-3; D might be TRBD2 (5 bases). Germline CDR1 is MNHEY and CDR2 is SVGAGI. The length of the CDR3 is 17 residues. The CDR3 nucleotides are TGTGCCAGCAGTCACTCCGCGGAGGAGATGAACACAGATACGCAGTATTTT. Translation gives CASSHSAEEMNTDTQYF.

This clonotype occurred many times. The rearrangement uses TRBV27 and TRBJ1-4; D remains unclear. Germline loops: CDR1 MNHEY, CDR2 SMNVEV (reference sequence). The CDR3 has 15 residues. The V end lost 3 bases, the J end lost 0 bases, and 8 bases lay between the germline ends. The CDR3 DNA reads TGTGCCAGCAGTTTCCAGCTTGCAACTAATGAAAAACTGTTTTTT. Translating it yields CASSFQLATNEKLFF.

This clonotype was seen a handful of times. J is TRBJ2-7 and V is TRBV7-9; 11 bases match TRBD1. CDR1 SEHNR and CDR2 FQNEAQ come from the germline V gene (reference sequence). The V segment lost 1 base and the J segment 5 bases; nucleotides outside the gene matches: 10. CDR3 size: 17 residues. DNA for the CDR3: TGTGCCAGCAGCTTAGATCATGCGGGACAGGGGGGAGACGAGCAGTACTTC. Its translation: CASSLDHAGQGGDEQYF.

At least ten counts were recorded for this clonotype. One junction end does not reproduce the germline sequence, and a read error may be involved. The V call is TRBV10-3, the J call TRBJ2-5; 9 bases align to TRBD1. The V gene's germline CDR1 is ENHRY and CDR2 SYGVKD. This CDR3 comprises 15 residues. For the CDR3, the DNA is TGTGCCATCAGTGACCGGGACAGGGCAGGAGAGACCCAGCACTTC. Its protein product is CAISDRDRAGETQHF.

This clonotype was counted ten times or more. The chain combines TRBV29-1 with TRBJ2-7, with D possibly being TRBD2 (5 bases). This CDR3 is 13 amino acids long. The germline gives CDR1 SQVTM, CDR2 ANQGSEA. Trimming cost V 3 bases and J 5 bases, with 14 bases left between them. CDR3 loop: CSVEGVGTHEQYF. The CDR3 DNA reads TGCAGCGTTGAGGGAGTGGGAACGCACGAGCAGTACTTC.

This clonotype was picked up many times. The chain joins TRBV14 to TRBJ2-1; 8 bases line up with TRBD2. V lost 10 bases, J lost 8 bases, and 16 bases stayed unmatched. Germline CDR1 is SGHDN and CDR2 is FVKESK. This CDR3 is 15 amino acids long. CDR3 coding DNA: TGTGCCACCAACACTTTGGGACTAGAGGTGCATGAGCAGTTCTTC. It encodes CATNTLGLEVHEQFF.

This clonotype was recorded a few times. The chain links TRBV3-1 to TRBJ1-4; D is possibly TRBD1 (5 bases). With 1 base removed from V and 7 bases from J, the gap between germline ends came to 13 bases. CDR3 length: 15 residues. Germline CDR1 reads LGHDT; CDR2 reads YNNKEL (reference sequence). CDR3 DNA sequence: TGTGCCAGCAGCCAAGCGGGGAGGGGCGGTGAAAAACTGTTTTTT. It translates to CASSQAGRGGEKLFF.

This clonotype was counted between two and nine times. The V and J genes are TRBV6-1 and TRBJ2-3, with D unclear. The CDR3 extends over 14 amino acids. Germline V gene sequence: CDR1 MNHNS, CDR2 SASEGT. Trimming cost V 5 bases and J 0 bases, with 9 bases left between them. As DNA, the CDR3 is TGTGCCAGCAGTCAGACCTTCAGCACAGATACGCAGTATTTT. Amino acids: CASSQTFSTDTQYF.

The chain employs TRBV11-2 and TRBJ2-3, with 12 bases that match TRBD2. Germline V gives CDR1 SGHAT, CDR2 FQNNGV. After removal of 1 base from V and 5 bases from J, the junction contained 7 bases not matched to a gene. CDR3 size: 17 residues. The CDR3, as DNA: TGTGCCAGCAGCTTAGTTCTAGCGGGAGGGCCTGGAGATACGCAGTATTTT. This codes for CASSLVLAGGPGDTQYF.

The genes are TRBV6-4 and TRBJ2-2; 7 bases line up with TRBD2. The germline CDR1 and CDR2 sequences are MRHNA and SNTAGT. The CDR3 spans 16 residues. V lost 4 bases to trimming and J lost 1 base; unmatched junction nucleotides: 6. CDR3 sequence reads: CASSAMERGNTGELFF. The CDR3 DNA sequence: TGTGCCAGCAGTGCAATGGAGCGGGGGAACACCGGGGAGCTGTTTTTT.

This clonotype occurred a few times. The J gene is TRBJ2-3, the V gene TRBV20-1, with TRBD2 matching 8 bases. Per the germline V gene, CDR1 is DFQATT and CDR2 is SNEGSKA (reference sequence). Trimming removed 4 bases from V and 4 bases from J; junction bases left unmatched: 4. This CDR3 region has 13 residues. CDR3 region: CSATSGFSDTQYF. In DNA, the CDR3 is TGCAGTGCTACTAGCGGGTTCTCAGATACGCAGTATTTT.

This clonotype was picked up a small number of times. The chain recombines TRBV20-1 with TRBJ2-5; the D is unclear. Germline V CDR1 and CDR2: DFQATT, SNEGSKA (reference sequence). Trimming took 5 bases from V and 2 from J, leaving 6 bases between them. The CDR3 has 11 amino acids. CDR3 in DNA: TGCAGTGCTCCAGTACAAGAGACCCAGTACTTC. It yields the protein CSAPVQETQYF.

This clonotype was counted once. J is TRBJ2-5 and V is TRBV6-2 or TRBV6-3, with D perhaps matching TRBD1 (5 bases). Germline V lookup: CDR1 MNHEY, CDR2 SVGEGT. V gave up 5 bases and J gave up 7 bases, with 17 bases separating them. This CDR3 contains 14 residues. CDR3 coding DNA: TGTGCCAGCAGTGGTTATACAGGCGCCAGGACCCAGTACTTC. It yields the protein CASSGYTGARTQYF.

This clonotype was recorded many times. CDR3 region: CASSQDAVGGSTDTQYF. CDR3 coding DNA: TGTGCCAGCAGCCAAGATGCGGTTGGCGGGAGCACAGATACGCAGTATTTT. The genes are TRBV4-2 and TRBJ2-3; D may be TRBD2 (5 bases). This CDR3 comprises 17 residues. Germline values: CDR1 LGHNA, CDR2 YNFKEQ. V gave up 0 bases and J gave up 0 bases, with 13 bases separating them.

This clonotype was found a few times. V and J are TRBV13 and TRBJ2-7; D gene uncertain. The germline V gene encodes CDR1 PRHDT and CDR2 FYEKMQ (reference sequence). This CDR3 is built from 13 residues. Trimming took off 1 base at V and 1 base at J, with 5 bases between the two ends. This CDR3 reads CASSLDQSYEQYF. In DNA form, the CDR3 reads TGTGCCAGCAGCTTAGACCAGTCCTACGAGCAGTACTTC.